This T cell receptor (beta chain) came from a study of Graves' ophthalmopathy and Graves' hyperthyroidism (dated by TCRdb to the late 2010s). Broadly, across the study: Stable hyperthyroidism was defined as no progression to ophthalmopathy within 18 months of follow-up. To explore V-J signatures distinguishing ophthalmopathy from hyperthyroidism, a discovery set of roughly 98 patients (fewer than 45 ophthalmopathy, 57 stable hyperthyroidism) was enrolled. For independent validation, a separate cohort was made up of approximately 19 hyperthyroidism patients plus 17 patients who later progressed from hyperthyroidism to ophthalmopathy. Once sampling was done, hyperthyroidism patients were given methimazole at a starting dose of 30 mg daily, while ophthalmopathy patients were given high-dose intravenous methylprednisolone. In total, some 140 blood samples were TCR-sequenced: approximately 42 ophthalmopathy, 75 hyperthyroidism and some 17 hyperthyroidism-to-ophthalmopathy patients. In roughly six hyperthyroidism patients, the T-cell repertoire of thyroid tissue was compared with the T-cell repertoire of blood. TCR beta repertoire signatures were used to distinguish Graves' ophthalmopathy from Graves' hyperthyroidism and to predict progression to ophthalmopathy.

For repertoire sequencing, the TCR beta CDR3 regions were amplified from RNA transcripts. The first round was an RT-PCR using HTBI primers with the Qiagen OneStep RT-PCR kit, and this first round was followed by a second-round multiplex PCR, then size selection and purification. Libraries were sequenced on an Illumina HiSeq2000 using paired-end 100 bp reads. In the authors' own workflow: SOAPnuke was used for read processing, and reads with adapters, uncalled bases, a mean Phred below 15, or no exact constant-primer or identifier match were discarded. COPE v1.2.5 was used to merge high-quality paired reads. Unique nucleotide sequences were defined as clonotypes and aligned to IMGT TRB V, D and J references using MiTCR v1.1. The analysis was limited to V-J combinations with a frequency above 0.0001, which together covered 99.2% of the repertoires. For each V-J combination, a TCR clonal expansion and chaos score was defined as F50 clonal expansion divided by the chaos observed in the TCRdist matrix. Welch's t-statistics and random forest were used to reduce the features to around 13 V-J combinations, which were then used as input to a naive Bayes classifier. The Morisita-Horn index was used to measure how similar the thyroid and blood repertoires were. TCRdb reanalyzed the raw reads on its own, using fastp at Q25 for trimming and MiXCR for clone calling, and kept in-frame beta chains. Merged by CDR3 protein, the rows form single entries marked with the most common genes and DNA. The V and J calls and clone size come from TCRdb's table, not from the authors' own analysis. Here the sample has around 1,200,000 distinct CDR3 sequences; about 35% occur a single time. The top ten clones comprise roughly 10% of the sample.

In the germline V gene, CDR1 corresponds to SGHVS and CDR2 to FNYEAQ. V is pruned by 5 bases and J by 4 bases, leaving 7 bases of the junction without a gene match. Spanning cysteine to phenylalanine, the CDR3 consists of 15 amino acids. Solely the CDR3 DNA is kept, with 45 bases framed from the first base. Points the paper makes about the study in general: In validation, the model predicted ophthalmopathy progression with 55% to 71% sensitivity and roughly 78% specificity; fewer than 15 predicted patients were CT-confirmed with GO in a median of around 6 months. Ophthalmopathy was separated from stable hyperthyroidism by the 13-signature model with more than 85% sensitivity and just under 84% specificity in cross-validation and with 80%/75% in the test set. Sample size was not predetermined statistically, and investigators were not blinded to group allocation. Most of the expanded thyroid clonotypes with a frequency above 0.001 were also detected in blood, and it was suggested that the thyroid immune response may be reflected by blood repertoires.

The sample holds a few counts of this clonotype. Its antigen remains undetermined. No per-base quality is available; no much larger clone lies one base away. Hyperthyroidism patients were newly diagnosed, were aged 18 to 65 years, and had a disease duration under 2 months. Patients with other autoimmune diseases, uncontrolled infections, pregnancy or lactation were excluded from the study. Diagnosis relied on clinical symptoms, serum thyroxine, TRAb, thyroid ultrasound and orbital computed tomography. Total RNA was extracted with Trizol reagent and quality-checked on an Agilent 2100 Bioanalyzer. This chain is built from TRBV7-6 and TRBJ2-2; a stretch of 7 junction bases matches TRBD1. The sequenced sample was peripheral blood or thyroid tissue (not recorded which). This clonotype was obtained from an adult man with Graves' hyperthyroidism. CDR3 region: CASSAQGWFTGELFF. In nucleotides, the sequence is TGTGCCAGCAGCGCACAGGGGTGGTTCACCGGGGAGCTGTTTTTT.